The entry below describes one T cell receptor (beta chain). Its target is unknown. RNA extraction was followed by reverse transcription into cDNA, which acted as the sequencing template. The repertoire was sequenced with immunoSEQ multiplex PCR; TCRdb's copy has only in-frame clones and lacks some. This sample carries 150,000 or so clones, about 50% of them seen once, and the ten largest clones take 15% to 20%. These data come from a study of CD8+ T cells in alopecia areata. The overall study: Treated patients were given oral tofacitinib, which was dosed at 5 to 10 mg twice daily. The study's findings and limits: Mice showed TCR sharing more clearly than patients did, possibly owing to HLA. Normal skin's resident alphabeta T cells are sequenced alongside lesional scalp T cells.

Collection of lesional scalp punch biopsies and peripheral blood was performed in alopecia areata patients. Trimming took 5 bases from V and 8 from J, leaving 10 bases between them. CDR3 length: 12 amino acids. Germline V gives CDR1 SGHAT, CDR2 FQNNGV. The chain recombines TRBV11-2 with TRBJ2-1; D uncertain. The receptor's source is a human donor with alopecia areata. The sample here was CD8+ T cells sorted from blood, taken at week 0. CDR3 nucleotides: TGTGCCAGCAGCCCCCCCATACATGAGCAGTTCTTC. Its protein product is CASSPPIHEQFF.